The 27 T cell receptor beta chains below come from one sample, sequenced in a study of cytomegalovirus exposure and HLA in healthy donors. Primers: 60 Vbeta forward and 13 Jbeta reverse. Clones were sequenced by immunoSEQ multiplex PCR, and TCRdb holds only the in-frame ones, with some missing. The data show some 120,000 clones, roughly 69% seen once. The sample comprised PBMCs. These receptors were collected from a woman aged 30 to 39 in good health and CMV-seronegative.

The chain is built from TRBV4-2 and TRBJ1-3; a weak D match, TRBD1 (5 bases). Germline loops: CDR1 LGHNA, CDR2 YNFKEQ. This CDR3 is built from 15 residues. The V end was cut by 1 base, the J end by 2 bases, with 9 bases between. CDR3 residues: CASSQGQKTGNTIYF. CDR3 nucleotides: TGTGCCAGCAGCCAAGGACAGAAAACTGGAAACACCATATATTTT.

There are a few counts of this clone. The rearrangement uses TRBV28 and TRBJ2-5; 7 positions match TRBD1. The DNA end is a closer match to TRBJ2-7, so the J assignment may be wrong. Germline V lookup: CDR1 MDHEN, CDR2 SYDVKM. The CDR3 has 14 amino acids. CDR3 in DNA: TGTGCCAGCAGTTCCCCGGACAGGAGCTACGAGCAGTACTTC. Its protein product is CASSSPDRSYEQYF.

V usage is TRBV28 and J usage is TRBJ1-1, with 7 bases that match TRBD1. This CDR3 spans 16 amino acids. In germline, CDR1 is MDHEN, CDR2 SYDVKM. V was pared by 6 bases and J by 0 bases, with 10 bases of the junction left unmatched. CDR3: CASSQEGQSLNTEAFF. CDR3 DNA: TGTGCCAGCAGCCAGGAGGGACAGAGCCTGAACACTGAAGCTTTCTTT.

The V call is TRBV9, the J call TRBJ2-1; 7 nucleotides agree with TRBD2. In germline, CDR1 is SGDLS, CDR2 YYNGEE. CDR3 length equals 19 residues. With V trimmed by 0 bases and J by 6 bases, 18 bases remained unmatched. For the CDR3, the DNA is TGTGCCAGCAGCGTAGCTGGAGTCGGAGCGGGGCGAAAAATCAATGAGCAGTTCTTC. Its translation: CASSVAGVGAGRKINEQFF. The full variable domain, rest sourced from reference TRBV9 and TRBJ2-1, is DSGVTQTPKHLITATGQRVTLRCSPRSGDLSVYWYQQSLDQGLQFLIQYYNGEERAKGNILERFSAQQFPDLHSELNLSSLELGDSALYFCASSVAGVGAGRKINEQFFGPGTRLTVL.

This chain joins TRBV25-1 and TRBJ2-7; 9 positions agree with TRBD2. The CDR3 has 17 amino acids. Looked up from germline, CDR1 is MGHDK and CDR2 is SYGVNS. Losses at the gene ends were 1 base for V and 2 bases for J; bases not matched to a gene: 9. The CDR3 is CASSESYLGGRAYEQYF. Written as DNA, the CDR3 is TGTGCCAGCAGTGAATCTTATCTCGGCGGGAGGGCCTACGAGCAGTACTTC.

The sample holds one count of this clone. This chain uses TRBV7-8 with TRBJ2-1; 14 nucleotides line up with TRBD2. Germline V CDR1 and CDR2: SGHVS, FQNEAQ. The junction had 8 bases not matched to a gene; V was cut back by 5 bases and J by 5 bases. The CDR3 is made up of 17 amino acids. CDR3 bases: TGTGCCAGCAGCGCCAGACTAGCGGGAGGGCCCCACAATGAGCAGTTCTTC. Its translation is CASSARLAGGPHNEQFF.

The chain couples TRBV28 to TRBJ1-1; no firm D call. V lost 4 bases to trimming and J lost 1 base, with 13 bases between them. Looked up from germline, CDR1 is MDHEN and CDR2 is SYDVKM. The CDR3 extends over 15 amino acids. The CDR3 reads CASSSPRSGNTEAFF. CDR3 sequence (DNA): TGTGCCAGCAGTTCACCTCGTAGCGGGAACACTGAAGCTTTCTTT.

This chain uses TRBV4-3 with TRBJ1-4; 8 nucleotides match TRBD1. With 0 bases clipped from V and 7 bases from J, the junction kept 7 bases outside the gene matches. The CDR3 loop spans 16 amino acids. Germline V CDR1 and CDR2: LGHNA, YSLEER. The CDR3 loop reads CASSQDLDRESEKLFF. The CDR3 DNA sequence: TGCGCCAGCAGCCAAGATCTGGACAGGGAAAGTGAAAAACTGTTTTTT.

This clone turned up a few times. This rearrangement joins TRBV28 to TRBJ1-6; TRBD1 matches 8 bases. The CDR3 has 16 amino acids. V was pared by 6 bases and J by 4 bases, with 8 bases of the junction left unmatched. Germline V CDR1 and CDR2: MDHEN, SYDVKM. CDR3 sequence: CASRSQTGGYNSPLHF. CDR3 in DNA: TGTGCCAGCAGGTCACAAACAGGGGGGTATAATTCACCCCTCCACTTT. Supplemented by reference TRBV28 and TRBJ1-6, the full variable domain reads DVKVTQSSRYLVKRTGEKVFLECVQDMDHENMFWYRQDPGLGLRLIYFSYDVKMKEKGDIPEGYSVSREKKERFSLILESASTNQTSMYLCASRSQTGGYNSPLHFGNGTRLTVT.

Written as DNA, the CDR3 is TGTGCCAGCAGCCAAGATTTATTAGGGGCAAGCAATCAGCCCCAGCATTTT. It translates to CASSQDLLGASNQPQHF. This chain joins TRBV4-2 and TRBJ1-5, with a possible D match to TRBD1 (5 bases). The CDR3 is 17 residues long. CDR1 is LGHNA and CDR2 is YNFKEQ in the germline V gene. The V end was cut by 0 bases, the J end by 1 base, with 13 bases between.

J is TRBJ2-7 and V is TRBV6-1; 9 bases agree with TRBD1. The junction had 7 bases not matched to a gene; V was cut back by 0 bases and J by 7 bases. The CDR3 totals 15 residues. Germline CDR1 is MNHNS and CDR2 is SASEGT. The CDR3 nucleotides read TGTGCCAGCAGTGAAGCCGTAGGTGGGACAGGGGAGCAGTACTTC. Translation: CASSEAVGGTGEQYF.

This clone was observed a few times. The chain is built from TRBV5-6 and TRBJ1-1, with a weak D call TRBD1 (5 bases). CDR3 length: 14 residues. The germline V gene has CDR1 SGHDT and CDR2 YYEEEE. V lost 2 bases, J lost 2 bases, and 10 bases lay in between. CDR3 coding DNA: TGTGCCAGCAGCTTAACCGGGGGAAACACTGAAGCTTTCTTT. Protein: CASSLTGGNTEAFF.

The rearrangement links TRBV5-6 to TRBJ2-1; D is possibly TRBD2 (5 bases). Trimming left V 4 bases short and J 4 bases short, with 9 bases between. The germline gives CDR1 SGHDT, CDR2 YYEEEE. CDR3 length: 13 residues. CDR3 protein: CASSEGLYNEQFF. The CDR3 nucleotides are TGTGCCAGCAGCGAGGGCCTTTACAATGAGCAGTTCTTC.

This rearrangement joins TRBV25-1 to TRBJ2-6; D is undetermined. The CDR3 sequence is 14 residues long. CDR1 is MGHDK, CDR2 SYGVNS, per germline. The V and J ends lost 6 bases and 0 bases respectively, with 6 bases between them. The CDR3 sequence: CASSGFSGANVLTF. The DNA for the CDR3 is TGTGCCAGCAGCGGGTTCTCTGGGGCCAACGTCCTGACTTTC.

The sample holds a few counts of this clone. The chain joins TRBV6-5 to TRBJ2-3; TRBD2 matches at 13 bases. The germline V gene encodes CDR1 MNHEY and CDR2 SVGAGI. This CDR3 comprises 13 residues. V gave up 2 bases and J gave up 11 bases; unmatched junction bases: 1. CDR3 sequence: CASSYGLAGEQYF. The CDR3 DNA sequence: TGTGCCAGCAGTTACGGACTAGCGGGGGAGCAGTATTTT.

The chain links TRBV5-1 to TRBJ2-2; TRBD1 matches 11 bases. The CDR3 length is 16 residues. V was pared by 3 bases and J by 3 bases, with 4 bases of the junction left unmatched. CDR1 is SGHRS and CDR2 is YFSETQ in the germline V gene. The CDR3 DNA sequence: TGCGCCAGCAGCTCCTCGGGACAGGGGGACACCGGGGAGCTGTTTTTT. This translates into CASSSSGQGDTGELFF.

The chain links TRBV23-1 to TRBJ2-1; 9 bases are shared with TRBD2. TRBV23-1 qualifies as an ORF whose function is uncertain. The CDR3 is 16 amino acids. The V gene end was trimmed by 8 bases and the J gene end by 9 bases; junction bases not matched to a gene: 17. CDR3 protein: CASSQGETSGRFEQFF. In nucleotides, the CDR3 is TGCGCCAGCTCCCAGGGGGAGACTAGCGGCAGATTTGAGCAGTTCTTC.

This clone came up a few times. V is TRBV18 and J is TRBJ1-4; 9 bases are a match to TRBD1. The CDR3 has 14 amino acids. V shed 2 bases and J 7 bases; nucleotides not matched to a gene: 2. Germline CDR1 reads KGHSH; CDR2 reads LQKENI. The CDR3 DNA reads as TGTGCCAGCTCACCAGTGGGACAGGGTGAAAAACTGTTTTTT. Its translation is CASSPVGQGEKLFF.

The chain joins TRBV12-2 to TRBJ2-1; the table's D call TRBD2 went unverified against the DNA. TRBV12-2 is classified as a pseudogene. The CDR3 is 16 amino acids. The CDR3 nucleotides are TGTGCAAGTCGCTCCAGAAATAGCGGGAGCTACAATGAGCAGTTCTTC. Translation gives CASRSRNSGSYNEQFF.

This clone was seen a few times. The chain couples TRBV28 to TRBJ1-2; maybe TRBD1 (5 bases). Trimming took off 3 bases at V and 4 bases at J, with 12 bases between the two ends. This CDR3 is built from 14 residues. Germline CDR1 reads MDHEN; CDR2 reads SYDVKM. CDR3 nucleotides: TGTGCCAGCAGTTTGGTTCGCAGGGCCTATGGCTACACCTTC. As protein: CASSLVRRAYGYTF.

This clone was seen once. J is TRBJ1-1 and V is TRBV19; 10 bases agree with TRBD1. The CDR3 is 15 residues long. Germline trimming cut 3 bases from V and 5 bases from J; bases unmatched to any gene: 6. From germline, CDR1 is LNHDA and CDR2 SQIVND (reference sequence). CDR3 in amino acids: CASSIGTGAKTEAFF. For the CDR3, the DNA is TGTGCCAGTAGTATCGGGACAGGGGCGAAGACTGAAGCTTTCTTT.

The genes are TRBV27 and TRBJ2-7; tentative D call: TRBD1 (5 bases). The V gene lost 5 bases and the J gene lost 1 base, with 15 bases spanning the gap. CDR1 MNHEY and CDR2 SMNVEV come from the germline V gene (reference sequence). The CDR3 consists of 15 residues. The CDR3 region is CASSVHPKGSYEQYF. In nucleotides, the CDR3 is TGTGCCAGCAGTGTGCACCCAAAGGGGTCCTACGAGCAGTACTTC.

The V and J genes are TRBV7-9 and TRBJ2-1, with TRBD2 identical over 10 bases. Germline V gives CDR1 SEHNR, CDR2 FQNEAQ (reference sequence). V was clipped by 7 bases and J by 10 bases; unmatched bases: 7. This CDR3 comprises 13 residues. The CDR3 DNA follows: TGTGCCAGCACGGTAGTAGCGGGAGGCGAGCAGTTCTTC. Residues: CASTVVAGGEQFF.

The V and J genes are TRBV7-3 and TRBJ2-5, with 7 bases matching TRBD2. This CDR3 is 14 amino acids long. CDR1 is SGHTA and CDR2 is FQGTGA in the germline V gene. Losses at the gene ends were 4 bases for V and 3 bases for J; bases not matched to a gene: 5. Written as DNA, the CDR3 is TGTGCCAGCAGCTCGTACGGGACTAAAGAGACCCAGTACTTC. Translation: CASSSYGTKETQYF. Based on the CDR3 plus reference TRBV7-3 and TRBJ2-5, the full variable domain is GAGVSQTPSNKVTEKGKYVELRCDPISGHTALYWYRQSLGQGPEFLIYFQGTGAADDSGLPNDRFFAVRPEGSVSTLKIQRTERGDSAVYLCASSSYGTKETQYFGPGTRLLVL.

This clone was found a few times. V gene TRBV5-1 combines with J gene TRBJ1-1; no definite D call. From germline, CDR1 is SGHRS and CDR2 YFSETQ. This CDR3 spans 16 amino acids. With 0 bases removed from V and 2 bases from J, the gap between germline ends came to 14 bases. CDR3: CASSLGGGMGNTEAFF. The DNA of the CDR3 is TGCGCCAGCAGCTTGGGTGGAGGGATGGGCAACACTGAAGCTTTCTTT.

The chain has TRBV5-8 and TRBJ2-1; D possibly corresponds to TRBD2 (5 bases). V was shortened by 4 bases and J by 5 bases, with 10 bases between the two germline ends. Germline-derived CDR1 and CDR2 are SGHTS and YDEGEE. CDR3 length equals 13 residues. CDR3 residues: CASSLGADNEQFF. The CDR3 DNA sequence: TGTGCCAGCAGCCTAGGAGCGGACAATGAGCAGTTCTTC.

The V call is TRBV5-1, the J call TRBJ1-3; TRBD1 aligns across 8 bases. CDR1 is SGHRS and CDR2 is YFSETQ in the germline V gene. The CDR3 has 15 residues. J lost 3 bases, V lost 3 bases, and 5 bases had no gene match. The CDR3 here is CASSSRTGSGNTIYF. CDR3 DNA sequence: TGCGCCAGCAGCTCACGGACAGGGAGTGGAAACACCATATATTTT.